Here is one TCR beta chain with its context. There are a few counts of this clone. Its antigen is unknown. No quality values exist for individual bases; no much larger clone is one base distant. In total, about 650 healthy bone marrow donors made up the cohort. At the time of sampling, all cohort members were nominally healthy, though unrecorded immune exposures were likely present. The donor was CMV seropositive and was included in the group of approximately 300 seropositive cohort members. A peripheral blood sample was provided by each donor, and peripheral blood mononuclear cells were used for TCR beta sequencing. Genomic DNA was extracted from the blood cell samples with the Qiagen DNeasy Blood Extraction Kit. Reading the germline V gene gives CDR1 SGHDN and CDR2 FVKESK. Measured from the cysteine to the phenylalanine, the CDR3 is 13 residues long. The only DNA kept is the CDR3, 39 bases in frame from the first base. V is reduced by 2 bases and J by 4 bases, leaving a spacing of 8 bases between them.

Libraries were made using the immunoSEQ multiplex PCR assay. For the multiplex PCR, a mixture combining 60 forward primers for TCR Vbeta segments and 13 reverse primers for TCR Jbeta segments was used. The CDR3 region of rearranged TCR beta genes was amplified from genomic DNA by a multiplex PCR assay. The Illumina HiSeq System was used to sequence the amplified TCR beta libraries as 87-base-pair reads. The original pipeline was this. A later analysis counted some 80 million unique TCR beta chains across the 550 to 800 repertoires, and around 9.9 million of these chains were shared by at least two donors. Raw reads were error-corrected and collapsed into unique sequences with a nearest-neighbor algorithm that merged closely related sequences to remove PCR and sequencing errors. Alignment of CDR3 sequences to IMGT reference sequences was used to assign V, D and J gene segments. For a sequence to be retained, at least a six-nucleotide match to both a V gene segment and a J gene segment was required. Rearrangements were classified as productive when the CDR3 lacked stop codons and remained in frame with V and J, and all other rearrangements were classified as non-productive. CDR3 was defined according to IMGT convention as the region running from the second conserved V-encoded cysteine to the conserved J-encoded phenylalanine. The earlier analysis of 587 of the donors excluded any sequence lacking an unambiguous match to a single V gene segment. In an earlier analysis of around 600 of the donors, V segments were called functional above 56.7% productive rearrangements and were called segregating when the between-donor standard deviation exceeded 5%. A statistical classification framework was built for diagnosing cytomegalovirus status from the catalog of TCR beta chain sequences. In a later analysis, V and J genes were assigned by comparing TCR nucleotide sequences against IMGT/GENE-DB human TR gene sequences. The TCRdist pipeline was used in a later analysis to assign CDR3 sequences and most-parsimonious VDJ recombination scenarios. A later analysis defined each TCR beta chain by its CDR3 amino acid sequence plus V-gene family, and excluded reads lacking a unique V-gene family. In a later analysis, around 600 highly shared, low-generation-probability nucleotide sequences were removed to address suspected cross-contamination and a sequencing artifact. In a later analysis, a clonal expansion index was calculated for each public chain from normalized within-repertoire ranks of inferred template counts. In a later analysis, generation probabilities were computed with a VDJ recombination model fitted to out-of-frame rearrangements, and the resulting probabilities were checked against IGoR. Hypergeometric tests were used in a later analysis to score TCR-TCR, TCR-HLA and TCR-CMV co-occurrence, with a repertoire-size bias correction applied to the TCR pairs. In a later analysis, false discovery rates were estimated by permuting HLA or CMV assignments 20 times. In a later analysis, co-occurring TCRs were grouped with DBSCAN, and TCRdist sequence similarity was added when clustering was performed within HLA-allele-positive subsets. Repertoires with fewer than 30,000 or more than 120,000 public chains were left out of co-occurrence clustering, as were a handful of repertoires with anomalous nucleotide sharing. What TCRdb holds here is the immuneACCESS table cut down to in-frame rearrangements. Part of the clones is not present; checked against another copy, under half of the missing clones reflect an unresolved V gene, and the others are unexplained. V and J calls plus clone size are reproduced from that table; the DNA served to infer D and trimming. For this sample there are 60,000 to 75,000 clones; around four fifths appear just once. Around a fifth of the sample comes from the top ten.

The data stem from a study of cytomegalovirus exposure and HLA in healthy donors (dated by TCRdb to about 2017). For the wider study: An earlier analysis of 587 of the donors reported roughly 300 Gb of sequence data and some 110 million unique TCR beta sequences obtained from 180 million or so T cells. Typing coverage varied by locus: roughly 620-640 donors for A, B, C, DRB1 and DQB1; 522 for DQA1; some 610 for DPA1; roughly 470 for DPB1. Around 320 gigabases of sequencing data and tens of millions of unique TCR sequences were included in an early release covering roughly 700 HLA-typed donors. A handful of DR-DQ haplotypes were handled as single units for association and clustering because linkage in the cohort was strong. A later analysis re-analyzed previously published TCR beta repertoires from roughly 690 donors and added high-resolution HLA genotyping to study TCR occurrence patterns. HLA typing covered class I and class II loci at four-digit resolution. Every repertoire in the discovery cohort had been generated on one and the same sequencing platform. Besides the first cohort of more than 650 subjects, a separate validation cohort made up of about 120 different subjects was used. The aim of the study was to test whether cataloging public T cell receptors could identify signatures of past pathogen exposure. The study combined high-throughput TCR immunosequencing, statistical association of individual TCRs with disease status, and machine learning to predict cytomegalovirus infection status. Among 350 to 400 genotyped donors of the cohort, an average of 235,054 unique TCR beta nucleotide sequences were sequenced per donor, roughly 20% of them non-productive. A later genetic analysis used genome-wide SNP genotypes for about 55% of the 666 donors, treating that subset as a discovery cohort. Donor age, sex, ethnicity and CMV serostatus were collected together with the repertoire data. Using immunosequencing, the study profiled T cell repertoires from 500 to 800 subjects and related those repertoires to cytomegalovirus serostatus. Rather than using new phenotypic data, the later analysis identified candidate immune exposures from TCR beta sequences and from how often those sequences occurred across donors. Of the roughly 400 genotyped donors, over 70% fell in the genetic ancestry cluster associated with self-reported Caucasian donors. An earlier analysis of some 500 of the donors used high-throughput TCR beta sequencing to judge whether each TCR beta V gene segment behaved as functional or pseudogenic.

General findings and caveats noted by the study authors: The classifier was reported to diagnose cytomegalovirus status with high specificity and sensitivity in both the original cohort and the validation cohort. V-gene and J-gene trimming of TCR beta chains was associated with a missense DCLRE1C variant in a later genetic analysis, and the association was replicated in an independent cohort. The cohort was sequenced for TCR beta chains only, and without alpha or paired-chain data the features that could be detected were limited. Some IMGT-functional V segments, including TRBV6-2 and TRBV6-3, could not be distinguished by the 87-base-pair reads and were therefore excluded. The sequencing pipeline was judged likely to have produced a cluster of highly shared sequence variants as a technical artifact. Because HLA typing was unavailable for some donors at each locus, only the typed subset was used in association tests. Three of the identified cytomegalovirus-associated TCR beta chains were confirmed in vitro to be specific for cytomegalovirus antigens. A further reported finding was that TCR beta sequences accurately predicted the HLA-A and HLA-B alleles for most subjects in the first cohort. In a later genetic analysis, fewer N-insertions in productive TCRs were reported among donors in an Asian-associated ancestry cluster than the 666-donor mean. A later analysis associated about 17,000 TCR beta sequences with specific HLA alleles at a false discovery rate of 0.05. In a later analysis, several top co-occurrence clusters were reported to appear linked to parvovirus B19, influenza, CMV and Epstein-Barr virus. It was suggested by the authors that the approach could potentially be generalized to other disease states and immunological phenotypes. Correlated functional status among segregating V segments might be attributable to linkage disequilibrium, but an unknown experimental factor could not be ruled out. Immune exposure information for the cohort was limited to CMV serostatus. According to a later analysis, most CMV-associated TCR beta chains appeared to be HLA-restricted, and the HLA associations seemed to be driven largely by CMV exposure. The study listed 150 to 200 TCR beta chains as associated with cytomegalovirus. Most TCR sequences were observed very rarely across donors, whereas some public TCRs were present in many individuals. A later analysis found that HLA-associated TCR beta chains were more clonally expanded and had lower generation probabilities than equally common non-associated chains. In a later analysis, TCR association rates were found to vary across HLA loci, with the most associated TCRs seen for DRB1 alleles and the fewest for HLA-C alleles. Strong co-occurrence of HLA alleles, especially DR and DQ, made assigning TCR associations to individual alleles difficult. Presence/absence analyses assumed roughly uniform sequencing depth across donors, an assumption that may not hold. In an earlier analysis of some 500 of the donors, most TCR beta V segments were observed in productive rearrangements about 87% or about 30% of the time, broadly matching IMGT annotations. Because counts were too low, around 17 rarely observed V segments, including chromosome 9 orphons, were left out of the earlier analysis of a few hundred of the donors.

Input material: PBMCs. The rearranged segments are TRBV14 and TRBJ1-2; TRBD1 is possibly the D segment (5 matching bases). This TCR was sampled from a woman aged 25-40 years in good health and CMV-seropositive. The nucleotide sequence reads as follows: TGTGCCAGCAGCCAAAGGGGCCTCTATGGCTACACCTTC. Its amino acids are CASSQRGLYGYTF. Supplemented by the reference TRBV14 and TRBJ1-2 proteins around the CDR3, the complete variable domain is EAGVTQFPSHSVIEKGQTVTLRCDPISGHDNLYWYRRVMGKEIKFLLHFVKESKQDESGMPNNRFLAERTGGTYSTLKVQPAELEDSGVYFCASSQRGLYGYTFGSGTRLTVV.